This T cell receptor (beta chain) is from a study of tumor and adjacent non-tumor tissue in lung cancer. At the level of the study: Histology: about twelve adenocarcinoma, a couple of squamous cell carcinoma, 1 small cell lung cancer. About 4.17 million productive TCRbeta reads were obtained per sample on average. Findings of the study overall: TCR diversity was significantly greater in tumor than normal lung tissue.

TCRbeta libraries were built with three rounds of nested PCR, modified from ARM-PCR. TCRdb reprocessed the multiplex PCR reads with MiXCR, giving one entry per CDR3 protein. The sample yields some 78,000 distinct CDR3 sequences, roughly 80% seen once. CDR3 size: 14 residues. The germline V gene encodes CDR1 SGHRS and CDR2 YFSETQ. The template was RNA from unsorted bulk tissue. Points on this clonotype: Its target is not known. Germline and junction disagree at one end, which may indicate a read error.

This chain uses TRBV5-1 with TRBJ2-5, with 7 bases fitting TRBD1. This TCR derives from a woman aged 45 to 65 with non-small cell lung cancer. Sequenced: lung tumor tissue. DNA of the CDR3: TGCGTCAGCAGTTTGGACAGGTTCCAAGAGACCCAGTGCTTC. As protein: CVSSLDRFQETQCF.